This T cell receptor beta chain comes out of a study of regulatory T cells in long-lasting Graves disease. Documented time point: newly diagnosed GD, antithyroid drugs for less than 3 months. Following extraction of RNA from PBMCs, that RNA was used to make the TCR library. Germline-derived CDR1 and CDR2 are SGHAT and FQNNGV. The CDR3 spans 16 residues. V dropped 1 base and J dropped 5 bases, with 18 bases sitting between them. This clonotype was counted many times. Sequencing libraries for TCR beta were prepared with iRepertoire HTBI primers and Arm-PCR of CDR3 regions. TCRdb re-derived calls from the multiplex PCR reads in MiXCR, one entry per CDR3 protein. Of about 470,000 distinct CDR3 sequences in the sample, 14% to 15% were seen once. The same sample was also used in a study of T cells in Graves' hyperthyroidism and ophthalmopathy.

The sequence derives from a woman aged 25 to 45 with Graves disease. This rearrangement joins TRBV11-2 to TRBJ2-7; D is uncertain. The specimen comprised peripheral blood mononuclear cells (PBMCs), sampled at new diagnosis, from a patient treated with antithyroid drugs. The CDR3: CASSLGRTASLHEQYF. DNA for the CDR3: TGTGCCAGCAGCTTAGGCCGGACGGCATCTCTACACGAGCAGTACTTC.